This entry describes one TCR beta chain. No cognate antigen has been identified for it. No base-level quality is on record; no much larger clone is a single base apart. The CDR3 holds 13 amino acids from the cysteine to the phenylalanine. Only the CDR3 DNA is retained, 39 bases long and in frame from the first base. Based on the germline V gene (reference sequence), the CDR1 and CDR2 sequences are SEHNR and FQNEAQ. V and J are truncated by 6 bases and 7 bases respectively, leaving an intervening sequence of 13 bases. This sample is part of a study of technical replicates of blood from a handful of donors (dated by TCRdb to about 2017). The library was prepared using the immunoSEQ multiplex PCR assay. TCRdb holds this immuneACCESS table with in-frame rearrangements only. Some clones are missing; in checked studies, unresolved V genes explain under half, and the rest has no known cause. A total of 70,000 to 95,000 clones appear in this sample, 95% of them only once. The leading ten clones occupy 0.2% to 0.3% of the sample.

The clonotype was recovered from a human donor in good health. The rearrangement joined TRBV7-9 to TRBJ2-4; TRBD2 is a weak D gene call, 6 bases matching. Sequenced input: T cells isolated from PBMCs. At the DNA level, the sequence is TGTGCCAGCAGAAGGGAGGCGGCGAACATTCAGTACTTC. It translates as CASRREAANIQYF.